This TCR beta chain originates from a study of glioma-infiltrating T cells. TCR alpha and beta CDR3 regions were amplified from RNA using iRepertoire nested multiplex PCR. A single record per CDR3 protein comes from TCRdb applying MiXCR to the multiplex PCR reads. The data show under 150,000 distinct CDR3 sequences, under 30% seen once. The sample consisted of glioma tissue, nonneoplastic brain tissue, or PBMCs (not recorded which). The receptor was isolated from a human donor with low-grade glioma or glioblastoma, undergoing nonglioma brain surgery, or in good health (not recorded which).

This chain's CDR3 is CAIRGSGGQETQYF. CDR3 coding DNA: TGTGCCATCAGGGGTAGCGGGGGACAAGAGACCCAGTACTTC. The chain combines TRBV10-3 with TRBJ2-5; 9 positions match TRBD2. This CDR3 comprises 14 residues. Germline CDR1 ENHRY, CDR2 SYGVKD. Losses at the gene ends were 6 bases for V and 2 bases for J; bases not matched to a gene: 4.